A selection of T cell receptor beta chains follows, all from one sample in a study of blood T cell repertoires in COVID-19. Measured with immunoSEQ multiplex PCR; TCRdb has only the in-frame clones, and not every one. The sample has under 450,000 clones; 80% to 95% are singletons. Sequenced: PBMCs or T cells enriched from blood (not recorded which). All receptors come from a woman between 35 and 50 years old who had been exposed to COVID-19. Each CDR3 is given with its conserved first and last residue. Each record gives: D gene, J gene, V gene, CDR3 protein. The D gene is left open where the match is weak.

NA,TRBJ2-2,TRBV21-1,CASSRTAALNTGELFF
TRBD1,TRBJ1-1,TRBV7-8,CASSLGVTGEAFF
NA,TRBJ1-4,TRBV14,CASSQPQGFNEKLFF
TRBD2,TRBJ2-1,TRBV5-1,CASSHGTSEYNEQFF
NA,TRBJ1-1,TRBV7-3,CASSLSSNTEAFF
NA,TRBJ2-1,TRBV27,CASSLPHRVGHNEQFF
TRBD1,TRBJ1-2,TRBV24-1,CATSGGKGYGYTF
NA,TRBJ1-1,TRBV18,CASSRGASEAFF
NA,TRBJ2-2,TRBV19,CASSMGAGSIGELFF
TRBD1,TRBJ1-3,TRBV18,CASSPRQGNGNTIYF
NA,TRBJ1-3,TRBV21-1,CASSKEGTTAISFTGNTIYF
TRBD1,TRBJ2-7,TRBV7-9,CASSLANSRTGFYEQYF
TRBD2,TRBJ2-3,TRBV5-4,CASSQKNRKSGGAEDTQYF
TRBD2,TRBJ2-1,TRBV12-5,CASGLREGEQFF
NA,TRBJ1-2,TRBV19,CASSTEGGLNGYTF
NA,TRBJ1-1,TRBV15,CATSSRQAGRTEAFF
TRBD1,TRBJ2-2,TRBV5-4,CASSSYPGQGNGELFF
TRBD1,TRBJ2-5,TRBV24-1,CATSDWGTGSFATQYF